This T cell receptor beta chain was profiled in a study of blood T cell repertoires in COVID-19. Profiled with immunoSEQ multiplex PCR; TCRdb holds only in-frame clones, not every one. The sample lists about 97,000 clones, roughly 84% seen once, with around 4% in the top ten. The sample holds a few counts of this clone. The sample consisted of peripheral blood. This receptor was taken from a human donor in a cohort sampled during active COVID-19.

CDR3: CASSLTYRKAEAFF. The CDR3 nucleotides are TGCGCCAGCAGCTTAACATACAGGAAGGCTGAAGCTTTCTTT. This chain uses TRBV5-1 with TRBJ1-1, with a weak D call TRBD1 (5 bases). V dropped 2 bases and J dropped 6 bases, with 14 bases sitting between them. The germline V gene encodes CDR1 SGHRS and CDR2 YFSETQ. The CDR3 is 14 amino acids.